These 30 T cell receptor beta chains were all obtained from the same sample, sequenced in a study of blood T cell repertoires in COVID-19. Assay used: immunoSEQ multiplex PCR; TCRdb lists only in-frame clones, some missing. The data show 150,000 to 160,000 clones, 84% seen once. Sequenced sample: peripheral blood. The receptors were sampled from a woman between 50 and 59 years old with acute or convalescent COVID-19.

The DNA of the CDR3 is TGTGCCAGCAGCATTGGGACTAGCGGGGCGGGTACGCAGTATTTT. Its protein is CASSIGTSGAGTQYF. J is TRBJ2-3 and V is TRBV9, with TRBD2 matching over 13 bases. V lost 4 bases to trimming and J lost 8 bases; unmatched junction nucleotides: 7. The CDR3 totals 15 residues. Germline lookup yields CDR1 SGDLS and CDR2 YYNGEE.

This clone appeared a few times. This chain connects TRBV6-4 to TRBJ2-2; no firm D call. CDR1 is MRHNA, CDR2 SNTAGT, per germline. The CDR3 length is 14 residues. Trimming took 5 bases from V and 0 from J, leaving 7 bases between them. The CDR3 protein is CASSLSANTGELFF. The CDR3 DNA reads as TGTGCCAGCAGTCTCAGCGCGAACACCGGGGAGCTGTTTTTT.

The V call is TRBV15, the J call TRBJ1-5, with D possibly matching TRBD1 (6 bases). CDR1 and CDR2 (germline): LNHNV, YYDKDF (reference sequence). V dropped 3 bases and J dropped 10 bases, with 19 bases sitting between them. The CDR3 extends over 15 amino acids. The CDR3 bases are TGTGCCACCAGCAGCGAAGGCGCCAGGGGCGGACCCCAGCATTTT. This gives the protein CATSSEGARGGPQHF.

CDR3 region: CASSLRGNQPQHF. The CDR3 DNA reads as TGTGCCAGCAGCCTCCGAGGCAATCAGCCCCAGCATTTT. The gene calls are TRBV12-3 or TRBV12-4 and TRBJ1-5, with D unclear. V was cut by 6 bases and J by 2 bases, with 8 bases left in between. The CDR3 is made up of 13 amino acids.

This chain uses TRBV28 with TRBJ1-1; tentatively, D is TRBD1 (6 bases). CDR1 is MDHEN, CDR2 SYDVKM, per germline. V lost 3 bases and J 2 bases, leaving 19 bases between the germline ends. This CDR3 is 17 amino acids long. For the CDR3, the DNA is TGTGCCAGCAGTTTGATAGGGGGTGCCAATAGAAACACTGAAGCTTTCTTT. It specifies CASSLIGGANRNTEAFF. The full variable domain, in which reference TRBV28 and TRBJ1-1 provide the parts outside the CDR3, is DVKVTQSSRYLVKRTGEKVFLECVQDMDHENMFWYRQDPGLGLRLIYFSYDVKMKEKGDIPEGYSVSREKKERFSLILESASTNQTSMYLCASSLIGGANRNTEAFFGQGTRLTVV.

The rearrangement joins TRBV18 to TRBJ1-1, with 10 nucleotides matching TRBD1. The V and J ends lost 3 bases and 5 bases, in that order; junction bases with no gene match: 3. The germline V gene encodes CDR1 KGHSH and CDR2 LQKENI. CDR3 length: 14 amino acids. CDR3 protein: CASSPTGQGTEAFF. CDR3 sequence (DNA): TGTGCCAGCTCACCCACGGGACAGGGGACTGAAGCTTTCTTT.

The table lists this clone with a few counts. This chain links TRBV4-2 with TRBJ2-1; 7 positions agree with TRBD1. V trimming: 0 bases; J trimming: 0 bases; junction bases outside the gene matches: 11. Germline V gene sequence: CDR1 LGHNA, CDR2 YNFKEQ. The CDR3 runs 19 residues. The CDR3 reads CASSQERGRGIPSYNEQFF. The CDR3 DNA follows: TGTGCCAGCAGCCAAGAACGGGGCAGGGGGATACCCTCCTACAATGAGCAGTTCTTC.

This clone was counted a single time. The chain is built from TRBV3-1 (or the pseudogene TRBV3-2) and TRBJ2-7; 8 bases match TRBD1. CDR3 length: 13 residues. The J segment lost 5 bases and the V segment lost 3 bases, leaving 3 bases of the junction unmatched. Germline lookup yields CDR1 LGHDT and CDR2 YNNKEL (reference sequence). The CDR3 protein is CASSQHRGDEQYF. The CDR3, as DNA: TGTGCCAGCAGCCAGCACAGGGGGGACGAGCAGTACTTC.

The chain combines TRBV28 with TRBJ1-1; tentatively, D is TRBD1 (5 bases). Trimming took 4 bases from V and 0 from J, leaving 15 bases between them. CDR3 length equals 16 residues. The germline V gene encodes CDR1 MDHEN and CDR2 SYDVKM. CDR3 loop: CASSSPGQGMNTEAFF. DNA for the CDR3: TGTGCCAGCAGTTCCCCGGGTCAGGGCATGAACACTGAAGCTTTCTTT.

The chain employs TRBV6-2 or TRBV6-3 and TRBJ2-1, with 10 bases identical to TRBD2. Looked up from germline, CDR1 is MNHEY and CDR2 is SVGEGT. Germline trimming cut 2 bases from V and 10 bases from J; bases unmatched to any gene: 11. CDR3 length: 16 amino acids. The DNA of the CDR3 is TGTGCCAGCAGTTACACTCTAGCGGGGGTTAATAGGGAGCAGTTCTTC. Its translation is CASSYTLAGVNREQFF.

The chain combines TRBV3-1 (or the pseudogene TRBV3-2) with TRBJ1-2; TRBD1 matches at 9 bases. Germline trimming cut 4 bases from V and 10 bases from J; bases unmatched to any gene: 10. Germline V CDR1 and CDR2: LGHDT, YNNKEL (reference sequence). The CDR3 contains 14 residues. The CDR3 reads CASSRTDRGPNYTF. The CDR3 DNA reads TGTGCCAGCAGCCGCACGGACAGGGGACCCAACTACACCTTC.

V gene TRBV5-5 combines with J gene TRBJ1-1; D is undetermined. Trimming cost V 3 bases and J 1 base, with 22 bases left between them. Germline V gene data show CDR1 as SGHKS and CDR2 as YYEKEE (reference sequence). This CDR3 spans 18 amino acids. CDR3: CASSSDPGTTLRNTEAFF. Written as DNA, the CDR3 is TGTGCCAGCAGCTCCGATCCGGGAACAACACTCCGGAACACTGAAGCTTTCTTT.

CDR3 residues: CASSQTGIYGYTF. CDR3 DNA sequence: TGCGCCAGCAGCCAGACAGGGATTTATGGCTACACCTTC. The chain uses TRBV4-3 and TRBJ1-2; 7 nucleotides agree with TRBD1. The CDR3 spans 13 residues. Germline assignment: CDR1 LGHNA and CDR2 YSLEER. V trimming: 3 bases; J trimming: 5 bases; junction bases outside the gene matches: 3.

The gene calls are TRBV2 and TRBJ2-1; D possibly corresponds to TRBD2 (5 bases). Trimming removed 5 bases from V and 10 bases from J, with 9 bases in between. Germline V gives CDR1 SNHLY, CDR2 FYNNEI. The CDR3 length is 11 residues. In DNA form, the CDR3 reads TGTGCCAGCAGTCCGGGGTGGGAGCAGTTCTTC. This encodes CASSPGWEQFF.

This clone was seen only once. The rearrangement links TRBV7-2 to TRBJ2-7; 10 bases match TRBD1. Losses at the gene ends were 4 bases for V and 3 bases for J; bases not matched to a gene: 9. CDR1 and CDR2 from the germline V gene are SGHTA and FQGNSA. The CDR3 sequence is 16 residues long. The CDR3 is CASSSSPGQGIYEQYF. The DNA of the CDR3 is TGTGCCAGCAGCTCCTCACCGGGACAGGGGATCTACGAGCAGTACTTC.

This chain joins TRBV20-1 and TRBJ2-7; tentative D call: TRBD1 (6 bases). Germline V lookup: CDR1 DFQATT, CDR2 SNEGSKA (reference sequence). This CDR3 is built from 10 residues. CDR3 sequence (DNA): TGCGGACCAAGGGGGAACGAGCAGTACTTC. It translates to CGPRGNEQYF.

The chain employs TRBV27 and TRBJ2-7; tentatively, D is TRBD1 (5 bases). Germline values: CDR1 MNHEY, CDR2 SMNVEV (reference sequence). This CDR3 spans 16 amino acids. V was trimmed by 0 bases and J by 2 bases, leaving 14 bases between them. This CDR3 reads CASSLSSGSTTYEQYF. The CDR3 nucleotides read TGTGCCAGCAGTTTATCGTCAGGGTCCACTACCTACGAGCAGTACTTC.

The rearrangement joins TRBV5-1 to TRBJ2-2; TRBD1 aligns across 9 bases. This CDR3 is 15 amino acids long. Per germline, CDR1 SGHRS and CDR2 YFSETQ. V dropped 7 bases and J dropped 6; count of bases not matched to a gene: 10. CDR3: CASVHGQGLAGELFF. The CDR3 DNA sequence: TGCGCCAGCGTACACGGACAGGGGCTCGCCGGGGAGCTGTTTTTT.

The rearrangement links TRBV19 to TRBJ1-5, with 8 nucleotides matching TRBD1. Germline CDR1 is LNHDA and CDR2 is SQIVND (reference sequence). CDR3 length equals 16 residues. V dropped 5 bases and J dropped 6; count of bases not matched to a gene: 12. Written as DNA, the CDR3 is TGTGCCAGTAGTTTGCCCGGACAGGGCGCAGGTCAGCCCCAGCATTTT. Encoded protein: CASSLPGQGAGQPQHF.

The gene calls are TRBV15 and TRBJ2-7; TRBD1 might be the D (6 bases). Germline V gene sequence: CDR1 LNHNV, CDR2 YYDKDF (reference sequence). This CDR3 has 13 residues. V was cut by 6 bases and J by 3 bases, with 12 bases left in between. CDR3 region: CATSRTDNYEQYF. In DNA, the CDR3 is TGTGCCACCAGTAGGACAGATAACTACGAGCAGTACTTC.

V and J are TRBV27 and TRBJ2-1; 7 nucleotides match TRBD2. Germline V CDR1 and CDR2: MNHEY, SMNVEV (reference sequence). CDR3 length: 16 residues. Trimming cost V 5 bases and J 3 bases; bases outside gene matches: 10. CDR3 region: CASSPLGTISYNEQFF. CDR3 DNA sequence: TGTGCCAGCAGTCCGCTCGGGACTATAAGCTACAATGAGCAGTTCTTC.

In DNA, the CDR3 is TGTGCCAGCACCTCCAGGGGGGGACAGGGTGTATACAATGAGCAGTTCTTC. Translated, it gives CASTSRGGQGVYNEQFF. V usage is TRBV7-9 and J usage is TRBJ2-1, with TRBD1 identical over 9 bases. Germline values: CDR1 SEHNR, CDR2 FQNEAQ (reference sequence). V trimming: 7 bases; J trimming: 4 bases; junction bases outside the gene matches: 14. This CDR3 is 17 amino acids long.

CDR3 sequence: CASSLKEGWTEAFF. The CDR3 nucleotides read TGTGCCAGCAGCTTAAAGGAGGGGTGGACTGAAGCTTTCTTT. The chain has TRBV7-2 and TRBJ1-1; maybe TRBD1 (5 bases). In germline, CDR1 is SGHTA, CDR2 FQGNSA. The length of the CDR3 is 14 residues. V was trimmed by 2 bases and J by 5 bases, leaving 12 bases between them.

The gene calls are TRBV6-5 and TRBJ1-2, with 8 nucleotides matching TRBD1. Trimming removed 2 bases from V and 4 bases from J; junction bases left unmatched: 9. The CDR3 loop spans 16 amino acids. From germline, CDR1 is MNHEY and CDR2 SVGAGI. The DNA for the CDR3 is TGTGCCAGCAGTTACCGGGGACAGGCAAATCGCTATGGCTACACCTTC. The encoded protein is CASSYRGQANRYGYTF.

J is TRBJ1-2 and V is TRBV7-2; TRBD1 matches at 7 bases. V lost 1 base to trimming and J lost 8 bases; unmatched junction nucleotides: 4. CDR3 length: 13 amino acids. Per the germline V gene, CDR1 is SGHTA and CDR2 is FQGNSA. Here the CDR3 DNA reads TGTGCCAGCAGCTTAGAGGGGGCGGGAGGCTACACCTTC. As protein: CASSLEGAGGYTF. The full variable domain, in which reference TRBV7-2 and TRBJ1-2 provide the parts outside the CDR3, is GAGVSQSPSNKVTEKGKDVELRCDPISGHTALYWYRQSLGQGLEFLIYFQGNSAPDKSGLPSDRFSAERTGGSVSTLTIQRTQQEDSAVYLCASSLEGAGGYTFGSGTRLTVV.

This chain links TRBV2 with TRBJ2-1; no firm D call. From germline, CDR1 is SNHLY and CDR2 FYNNEI. The CDR3 covers 13 residues. Trimming took off 5 bases at V and 4 bases at J, with 9 bases between the two ends. CDR3 region: CASSQPGYNEQFF. CDR3 coding DNA: TGTGCCAGCAGTCAGCCCGGGTACAATGAGCAGTTCTTC. The full variable domain, its missing parts supplied by reference TRBV2 and TRBJ2-1, is EPEVTQTPSHQVTQMGQEVILRCVPISNHLYFYWYRQILGQKVEFLVSFYNNEISEKSEIFDDQFSVERPDGSNFTLKIRSTKLEDSAMYFCASSQPGYNEQFFGPGTRLTVL.

The rearrangement links TRBV9 to TRBJ2-2; 8 bases align to TRBD2. V lost 9 bases to trimming and J lost 1 base; unmatched junction nucleotides: 14. The germline CDR1 and CDR2 sequences are SGDLS and YYNGEE. The CDR3 extends over 17 amino acids. The CDR3 reads CATPGQRGRLNTGELFF. The CDR3 coding sequence is TGTGCCACTCCCGGCCAGCGGGGGCGACTGAACACCGGGGAGCTGTTTTTT.

In DNA, the CDR3 is TGCGCCAGCAGCCAAGGGGGGACAGGGGGCTACTATGGCTACACCTTC. This encodes CASSQGGTGGYYGYTF. The rearrangement links TRBV4-3 to TRBJ1-2; TRBD1 aligns across 12 bases. The CDR3 is 16 residues long. CDR1 is LGHNA, CDR2 YSLEER, per germline. Trimming cost V 1 base and J 3 bases; bases outside gene matches: 3.

In this sample, this clone turned up once. The rearrangement uses TRBV6-5 and TRBJ2-7, with D uncertain. The CDR3 loop spans 14 amino acids. Germline lookup yields CDR1 MNHEY and CDR2 SVGAGI. V was trimmed by 0 bases and J by 2 bases, leaving 8 bases between them. CDR3 sequence (DNA): TGTGCCAGCAGTTACTCGAACAGTCCCTACGAGCAGTACTTC. Translating gives CASSYSNSPYEQYF.

The rearrangement joins TRBV4-3 to TRBJ1-6; no reliable D call. CDR1 and CDR2 (germline): LGHNA, YSLEER. V shed 1 base and J shed 9 bases, with 16 bases lying between them. The CDR3 consists of 16 residues. Here the CDR3 DNA reads TGCGCCAGCAGCCAAGCCGGTCCGTCTGGTATTTCACCCCTCCACTTT. Amino acid sequence: CASSQAGPSGISPLHF.